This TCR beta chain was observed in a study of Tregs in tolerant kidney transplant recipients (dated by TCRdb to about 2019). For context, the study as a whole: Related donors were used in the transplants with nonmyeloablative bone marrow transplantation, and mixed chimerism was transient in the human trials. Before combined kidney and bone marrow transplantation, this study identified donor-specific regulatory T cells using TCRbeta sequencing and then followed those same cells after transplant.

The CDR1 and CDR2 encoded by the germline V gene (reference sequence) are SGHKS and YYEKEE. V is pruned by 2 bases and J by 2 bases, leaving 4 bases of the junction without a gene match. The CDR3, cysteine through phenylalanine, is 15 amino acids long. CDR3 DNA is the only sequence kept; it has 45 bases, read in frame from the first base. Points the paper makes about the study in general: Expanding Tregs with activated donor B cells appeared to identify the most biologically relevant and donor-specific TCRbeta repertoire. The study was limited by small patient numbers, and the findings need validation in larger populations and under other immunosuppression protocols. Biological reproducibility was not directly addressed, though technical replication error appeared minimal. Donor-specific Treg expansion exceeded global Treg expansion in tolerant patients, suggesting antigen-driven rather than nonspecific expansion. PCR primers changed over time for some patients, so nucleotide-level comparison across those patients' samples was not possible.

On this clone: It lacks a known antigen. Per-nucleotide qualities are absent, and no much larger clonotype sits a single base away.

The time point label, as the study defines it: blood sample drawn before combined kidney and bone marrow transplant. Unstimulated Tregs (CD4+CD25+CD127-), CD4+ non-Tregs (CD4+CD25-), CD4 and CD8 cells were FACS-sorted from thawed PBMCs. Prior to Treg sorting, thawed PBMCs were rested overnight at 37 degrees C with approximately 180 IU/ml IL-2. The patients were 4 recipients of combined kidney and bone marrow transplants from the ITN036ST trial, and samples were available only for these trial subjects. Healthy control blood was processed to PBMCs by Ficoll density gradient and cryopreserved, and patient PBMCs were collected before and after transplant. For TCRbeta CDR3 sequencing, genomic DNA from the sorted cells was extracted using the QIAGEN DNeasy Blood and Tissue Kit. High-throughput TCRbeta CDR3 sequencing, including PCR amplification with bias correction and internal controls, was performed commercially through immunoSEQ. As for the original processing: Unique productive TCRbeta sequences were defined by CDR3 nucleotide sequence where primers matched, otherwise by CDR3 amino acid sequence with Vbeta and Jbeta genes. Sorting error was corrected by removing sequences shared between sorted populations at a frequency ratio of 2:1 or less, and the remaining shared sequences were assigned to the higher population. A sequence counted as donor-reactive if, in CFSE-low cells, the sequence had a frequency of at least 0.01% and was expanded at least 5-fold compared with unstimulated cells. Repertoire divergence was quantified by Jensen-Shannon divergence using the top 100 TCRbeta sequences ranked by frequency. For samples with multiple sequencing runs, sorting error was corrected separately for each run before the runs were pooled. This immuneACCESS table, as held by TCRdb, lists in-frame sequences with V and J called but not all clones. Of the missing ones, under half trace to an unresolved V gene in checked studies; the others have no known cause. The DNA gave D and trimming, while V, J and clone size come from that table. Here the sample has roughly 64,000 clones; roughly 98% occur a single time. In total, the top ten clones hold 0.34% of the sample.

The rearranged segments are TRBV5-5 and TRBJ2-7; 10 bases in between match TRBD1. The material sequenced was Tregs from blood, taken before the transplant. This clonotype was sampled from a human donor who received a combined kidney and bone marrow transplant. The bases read TGTGCCAGCAGCTTAACCGGGACAGGGGCCTACGAGCAGTACTTC. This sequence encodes CASSLTGTGAYEQYF.